This T cell receptor beta chain was sequenced for a study of cytomegalovirus exposure and HLA in healthy donors. General observations from the study: The authors judged a highly shared variant cluster likely a sequencing artifact. TRBV6-2, TRBV6-3 and other indistinguishable V segments were excluded.

Primers: 60 Vbeta forward and 13 Jbeta reverse. The table came from immunoSEQ multiplex PCR; TCRdb's copy has only in-frame clones and leaves some out. The sample lists about 160,000 clones, roughly 80% occurring once. Note on this clone: Its antigen remains unidentified.

The CDR3 length is 15 residues. V trimming: 5 bases; J trimming: 6 bases; junction bases outside the gene matches: 9. Germline V gene data show CDR1 as SGHAT and CDR2 as FQNNGV. The sequence derives from a human donor in good health. The chain combines TRBV11-2 with TRBJ1-1; 10 bases line up with TRBD1. Source material: PBMCs. The chain's CDR3 is CASSDAGTGAPEAFF. DNA for the CDR3: TGTGCCAGCAGCGATGCCGGGACAGGGGCACCTGAAGCTTTCTTT.